In this sample, the clone carrying this TCR beta chain turned up a few times. Its antigen is still unknown. The CDR3 consists of 15 residues. The germline gives CDR1 LNHDA, CDR2 SQIVND (reference sequence). With 5 bases clipped from V and 4 bases from J, the junction kept 8 bases outside the gene matches. Each population that was sorted was more than 98% pure. The study reverse transcribed the entire isolated RNA, so it sequenced expressed TCRB transcripts. Produced via immunoSEQ multiplex PCR; TCRdb's table is partial and in-frame only. The sample has some 410,000 clones, over 9.5% seen once. The data were obtained in a study of beta chain features in type 1 diabetes. Overall study results and limits: HLA effects on TCRB rearrangement stayed unresolved here.

The TCR originated in a woman younger than 30 in good health. This chain links TRBV19 with TRBJ2-3, with TRBD1 matching over 8 bases. Sequencing was carried out using naive CD4+ T cells from blood. The CDR3 DNA reads as TGTGCCAGTAGTTGGCAGGGGGCCAACGCAGATACGCAGTATTTT. Amino acids: CASSWQGANADTQYF.